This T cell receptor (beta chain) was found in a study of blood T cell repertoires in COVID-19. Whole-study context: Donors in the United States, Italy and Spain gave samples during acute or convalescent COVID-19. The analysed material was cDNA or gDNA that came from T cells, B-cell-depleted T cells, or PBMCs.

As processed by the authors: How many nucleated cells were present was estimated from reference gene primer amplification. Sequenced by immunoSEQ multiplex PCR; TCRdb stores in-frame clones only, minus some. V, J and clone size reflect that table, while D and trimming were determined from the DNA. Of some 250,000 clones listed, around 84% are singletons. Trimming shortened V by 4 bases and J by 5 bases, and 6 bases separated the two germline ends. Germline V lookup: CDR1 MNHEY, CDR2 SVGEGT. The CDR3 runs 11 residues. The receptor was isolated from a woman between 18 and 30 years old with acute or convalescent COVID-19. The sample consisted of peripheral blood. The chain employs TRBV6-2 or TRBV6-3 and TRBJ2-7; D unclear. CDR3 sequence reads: CASSSTDEQYF. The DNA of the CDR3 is TGTGCCAGCAGTTCCACAGACGAGCAGTACTTC.